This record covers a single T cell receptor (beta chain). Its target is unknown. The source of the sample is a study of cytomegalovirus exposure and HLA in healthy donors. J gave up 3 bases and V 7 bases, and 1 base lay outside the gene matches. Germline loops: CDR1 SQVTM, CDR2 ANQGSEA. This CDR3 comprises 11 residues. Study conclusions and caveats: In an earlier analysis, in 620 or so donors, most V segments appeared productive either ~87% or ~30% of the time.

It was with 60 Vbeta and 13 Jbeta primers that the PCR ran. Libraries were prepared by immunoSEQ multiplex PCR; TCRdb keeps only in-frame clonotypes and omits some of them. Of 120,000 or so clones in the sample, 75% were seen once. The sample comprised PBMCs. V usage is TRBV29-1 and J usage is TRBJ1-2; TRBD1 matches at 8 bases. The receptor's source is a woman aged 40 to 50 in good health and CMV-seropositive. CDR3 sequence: CSAQGDYGYTF. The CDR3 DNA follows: TGCAGCGCACAGGGGGACTATGGCTACACCTTC.